This T cell receptor beta chain derives from a study of response to subunit inactivated influenza vaccine (dated by TCRdb to 2017 to 2018). Study-level background: The study used deep quantitative T cell receptor repertoire profiling to track responses to a trivalent subunit inactivated influenza vaccine.

Library preparation was by RT-PCR. The data were produced on an Illumina HiSeq 2500. The public reads were run again by TCRdb, first through fastp at Q25 and then through MiXCR, and only productive beta chains were kept. Every entry covers one CDR3 protein and lists the most common genes and DNA from its rows. The sample table holds around 650,000 distinct CDR3 sequences, of which less than 20% were seen once. The ten top clones hold about 9.9% of the sample. This clonotype was found a few times. What this receptor recognizes is not known. No much larger clonotype is one base removed from it; base qualities were not supplied. The germline V end is reduced by 4 bases and the J end by 6 bases; junction bases left unmatched: 8. From its cysteine to its phenylalanine, the CDR3 spans 15 amino acids. Only the CDR3 part of the read is kept: 45 bases, read in frame from the first base. Taken from the germline V gene, the CDR1 and CDR2 loops are SGHRS and YFSETQ.

What the research found in general, with its limitations: It was suggested by the authors that each seasonal influenza vaccination may recruit only a limited number of new T cells.

The chain couples TRBV5-1 to TRBJ2-7; 12 middle bases align to TRBD2. The sample in question was PBMCs from blood, obtained about 13 days after vaccination. This clonotype was obtained from a middle-aged man who received an inactivated influenza vaccine. Donor details come from another sample of the same person, matched by shared clones. The CDR3 in this case is CASSGMGLAGLEQYF. The nucleotides are TGCGCCAGCAGCGGCATGGGACTAGCGGGCCTCGAGCAGTACTTC.